The 32 T cell receptor beta chains reported below all come from one sample, sequenced in a study of T-cell reconstitution after alpha-beta-depleted transplantation in children. During its preparation, the TCRbeta library received unique molecular identifiers. MiXCR, applied by TCRdb to the PCR reads, yields one record per CDR3 protein. The sample holds 300,000 to 400,000 distinct CDR3 sequences, approximately 23% seen once. Sequencing used PBMCs, mostly from graft donor cells, obtained 180 days after TCRalphabeta/CD19-depleted stem cell transplant. The receptors shown here come from a male patient younger than 18 who had a stem cell transplant for acute lymphoblastic leukemia, so the T cells may come from the graft donor.

This clonotype appeared a few times. Written as DNA, the CDR3 is TGCACAGGGACAGGGCACACCGGGGAGCTGTTTTTT. This encodes CTGTGHTGELFF. This chain links TRBV29-1 with TRBJ2-2; TRBD1 aligns across 9 bases. The germline V gene has CDR1 SQVTM and CDR2 ANQGSEA. The CDR3 extends over 12 amino acids.

J is TRBJ1-5 and V is TRBV6-5, with no clear D. CDR1 and CDR2 (germline): MNHEY, SVGAGI. Between the trimmed V and J ends, which lost 4 bases and 3 bases, there was a span of 10 bases. The CDR3 is 14 amino acids. The CDR3, as DNA: TGTGCCAGCAGTTTCGGGTTCTCCAATCAGCCCCAGCATTTT. This translates into CASSFGFSNQPQHF.

The V and J genes are TRBV5-1 and TRBJ1-3; D is unresolved. Germline CDR1 is SGHRS and CDR2 is YFSETQ. V lost 9 bases and J lost 0, with 13 bases in between. This CDR3 has 14 amino acids. The CDR3 coding sequence is TGCGCCACCAAGGAGGTAACCTCTGGAAACACCATATATTTT. It yields the protein CATKEVTSGNTIYF.

The J gene is TRBJ1-1, the V gene TRBV10-3; 7 bases fit TRBD1. The CDR3 totals 14 residues. Germline V CDR1 and CDR2: ENHRY, SYGVKD. The J segment lost 3 bases and the V segment lost 3 bases, leaving 4 bases of the junction unmatched. CDR3: CAISDTDRDTEAFF. CDR3 nucleotide sequence: TGTGCCATCAGTGACACTGACAGGGACACTGAAGCTTTCTTT.

The sample holds a few counts of this clonotype. One end of the junction is discordant with germline, which a read error may explain. The rearrangement joins TRBV25-1 to TRBJ1-2, with D unresolved. The CDR3 length is 12 residues. CDR1 MGHDK and CDR2 SYGVNS come from the germline V gene. DNA for the CDR3: TGTGCCAGCAATGAAGAAGTGTACGGCTACACCTTC. This codes for CASNEEVYGYTF.

A single count supports this clonotype. The CDR3 reads CASMGRGSNQPQHF. The DNA of the CDR3 is TGTGCCAGTATGGGCAGGGGTAGCAATCAGCCCCAGCATTTT. The V gene is TRBV19, the J gene TRBJ1-5; D possibly corresponds to TRBD1 (6 bases). V was clipped by 7 bases and J by 0 bases, with 10 bases between them. The CDR3 covers 14 residues. The germline V gene has CDR1 LNHDA and CDR2 SQIVND (reference sequence).

This clonotype was counted a few times. This rearrangement joins TRBV7-8 to TRBJ2-7; TRBD2 might be the D (6 bases). V lost 5 bases and J lost 0, with 14 bases in between. In germline, CDR1 is SGHVS, CDR2 FQNEAQ. The CDR3 has 15 residues. CDR3 loop: CASSQIADGSYEQYF. The CDR3 nucleotides are TGTGCCAGCAGCCAAATAGCGGACGGCTCCTACGAGCAGTACTTC.

There are many counts of this clonotype. The chain recombines TRBV2 with TRBJ2-7; 9 bases map to TRBD2. CDR1 and CDR2 from the germline V gene are SNHLY and FYNNEI. This CDR3 region has 16 residues. V lost 1 base to trimming and J lost 4 bases; unmatched junction nucleotides: 8. In DNA, the CDR3 is TGTGCCAGCAGTGAAGAGGTGGCGGGAGGGCCGTACGAGCAGTACTTC. It specifies CASSEEVAGGPYEQYF.

The genes are TRBV11-3 and TRBJ2-2; no clear D gene. This CDR3 spans 14 amino acids. Germline V gene data show CDR1 as SGHNT and CDR2 as YENEEA. Trimming took off 1 base at V and 6 bases at J, with 9 bases between the two ends. Written as DNA, the CDR3 is TGTGCCAGCAGCTTAGTATCGGCGGCCGGGGAGCTGTTTTTT. This codes for CASSLVSAAGELFF.

The genes are TRBV15 and TRBJ2-7; TRBD2 agrees at 10 bases. V lost 3 bases to trimming and J lost 1 base; unmatched junction nucleotides: 3. The CDR3 is made up of 15 amino acids. Germline V gives CDR1 LNHNV, CDR2 YYDKDF (reference sequence). The CDR3 DNA sequence: TGTGCCACCAGCAGGAGCGGGAGGGGGTCCTACGAGCAGTACTTC. Protein product: CATSRSGRGSYEQYF.

V and J are TRBV20-1 and TRBJ2-3; 10 positions agree with TRBD2. V shed 0 bases, J shed 3 bases, and the junction held 3 bases outside the gene matches. There are 15 residues in the CDR3. Per the germline V gene, CDR1 is DFQATT and CDR2 is SNEGSKA (reference sequence). The CDR3 DNA is TGCAGTGCTAGAGATGCGGGACTAGCGACAGATACGCAGTATTTT. Translating it yields CSARDAGLATDTQYF.

This clonotype was observed a handful of times. This sequence joins TRBV12-5 and TRBJ2-7, with TRBD2 matching over 11 bases. The germline CDR1 and CDR2 sequences are LGHNT and FRNRAP. V gave up 4 bases and J gave up 5 bases; unmatched junction bases: 13. The CDR3 length is 17 residues. CDR3 DNA sequence: TGTGCTAGTGGTTCGAGACTAGCGGGAAAAAGGAACCACGAGCAGTACTTC. This gives the protein CASGSRLAGKRNHEQYF.

The gene calls are TRBV5-1 and TRBJ1-4; 8 bases agree with TRBD1. Germline V lookup: CDR1 SGHRS, CDR2 YFSETQ. Trimming removed 3 bases from V and 8 bases from J; junction bases left unmatched: 9. The CDR3 is 15 amino acids. In DNA, the CDR3 is TGCGCCAGCAGCTCAGGGGGCGCAAATCGGGAAAAACTGTTTTTT. Translating gives CASSSGGANREKLFF. The full variable domain, its missing parts supplied by reference TRBV5-1 and TRBJ1-4, is KAGVTQTPRYLIKTRGQQVTLSCSPISGHRSVSWYQQTPGQGLQFLFEYFSETQRNKGNFPGRFSGRQFSNSRSEMNVSTLELGDSALYLCASSSGGANREKLFFGSGTQLSVL.

This chain connects TRBV19 to TRBJ2-5; D is possibly TRBD2 (6 bases). V gave up 7 bases and J gave up 1 base, with 10 bases separating them. Germline values: CDR1 LNHDA, CDR2 SQIVND (reference sequence). This CDR3 region has 13 residues. In DNA form, the CDR3 reads TGTGCCAGTATCGGGGGTAGCCAAGAGACCCAGTACTTC. Protein sequence: CASIGGSQETQYF. Variable domain in full (rest from reference TRBV19 and TRBJ2-5): DGGITQSPKYLFRKEGQNVTLSCEQNLNHDAMYWYRQDPGQGLRLIYYSQIVNDFQKGDIAEGYSVSREKKESFPLTVTSAQKNPTAFYLCASIGGSQETQYFGPGTRLLVL.

In this sample, this clonotype turned up a few times. The chain is built from TRBV3-1 and TRBJ2-7; TRBD2 aligns across 8 bases. The CDR3 runs to 16 residues. J lost 3 bases, V lost 4 bases, and 11 bases had no gene match. CDR1 LGHDT and CDR2 YNNKEL come from the germline V gene (reference sequence). CDR3 coding DNA: TGTGCCAGCAGCCGGACCGTAGCGGGATATAACTACGAGCAGTACTTC. This translates into CASSRTVAGYNYEQYF.

The V gene is TRBV7-2, the J gene TRBJ2-1; maybe TRBD2 (5 bases). Trimming left V 4 bases short and J 13 bases short, with 17 bases between. The germline CDR1 and CDR2 sequences are SGHTA and FQGNSA. The CDR3 runs to 13 residues. The CDR3 sequence is CASSYTFTRPQFF. Written as DNA, the CDR3 is TGTGCCAGCAGCTATACCTTTACTAGGCCCCAGTTCTTC. The entire variable domain, with the rest obtained from reference TRBV7-2 and TRBJ2-1, is as follows: GAGVSQSPSNKVTEKGKDVELRCDPISGHTALYWYRQSLGQGLEFLIYFQGNSAPDKSGLPSDRFSAERTGGSVSTLTIQRTQQEDSAVYLCASSYTFTRPQFFGPGTRLTVL.

This clonotype was counted ten times or more. The J gene is TRBJ2-7, the V gene TRBV7-8; the match to TRBD1 covers 8 bases. The germline V gene has CDR1 SGHVS and CDR2 FQNEAQ. CDR3 size: 15 residues. With 4 bases clipped from V and 3 bases from J, the junction kept 8 bases outside the gene matches. The CDR3 protein is CASSSWTGIVYEQYF. The CDR3 DNA reads TGTGCCAGCAGCTCTTGGACAGGGATAGTCTACGAGCAGTACTTC.

The chain is built from TRBV5-1 and TRBJ2-3; 12 nucleotides align to TRBD1. Germline V gene sequence: CDR1 SGHRS, CDR2 YFSETQ. The CDR3 consists of 17 residues. Trimming cost V 2 bases and J 5 bases; bases outside gene matches: 9. The CDR3 region has the DNA TGCGCCAGCAGCTTACCCCACGGGACAGGGGGCGTAGATACGCAGTATTTT. Translating gives CASSLPHGTGGVDTQYF.

J is TRBJ2-7 and V is TRBV9; 9 bases agree with TRBD1. Germline CDR1 and CDR2: SGDLS and YYNGEE. This CDR3 contains 15 residues. The V segment lost 3 bases and the J segment 2 bases; nucleotides outside the gene matches: 6. The CDR3 sequence is CASSGGQGNPYEQYF. The CDR3 DNA reads as TGTGCCAGCAGCGGAGGACAGGGGAATCCCTACGAGCAGTACTTC.

V usage is TRBV5-1 and J usage is TRBJ1-4; 8 bases are shared with TRBD1. This CDR3 spans 16 amino acids. V lost 4 bases, J lost 7 bases, and 12 bases stayed unmatched. The germline CDR1 and CDR2 sequences are SGHRS and YFSETQ. CDR3 amino acids: CASSKEIQGAFEKLFF. The CDR3, as DNA: TGCGCCAGCAGCAAGGAAATCCAGGGGGCGTTTGAAAAACTGTTTTTT.

This clonotype was seen ten or more times. The chain is built from TRBV6-1 and TRBJ2-7; D unresolved. This CDR3 is 15 amino acids long. The V end lost 1 base, the J end lost 4 bases, and 14 bases lay between the germline ends. Germline V CDR1 and CDR2: MNHNS, SASEGT. The CDR3 region has the DNA TGTGCCAGCAGTGAAGAGGACGTCCCCATTTACGAGCAGTACTTC. It specifies CASSEEDVPIYEQYF.

This sequence joins TRBV29-1 and TRBJ1-1; TRBD1 agrees at 7 bases. Germline lookup yields CDR1 SQVTM and CDR2 ANQGSEA. This CDR3 has 13 residues. Unmatched junction bases numbered 3, after V lost 5 bases and J lost 0 bases. The CDR3 bases are TGCAGCGTTCAGGGACAGATGAACACTGAAGCTTTCTTT. Residues: CSVQGQMNTEAFF.

This clonotype was observed a handful of times. The gene calls are TRBV7-9 and TRBJ1-1; D ambiguous. Germline lookup yields CDR1 SEHNR and CDR2 FQNEAQ (reference sequence). V shed 0 bases and J shed 9 bases, with 14 bases lying between them. The CDR3 runs 14 residues. The CDR3 DNA is TGTGCCAGCAGCTTAGCGCAATCCGAGGCGAAAGCTTTCTTT. This sequence encodes CASSLAQSEAKAFF.

V gene TRBV25-1 combines with J gene TRBJ1-1, with no clear D. The CDR3 runs to 14 residues. The germline V gene has CDR1 MGHDK and CDR2 SYGVNS. V lost 6 bases and J lost 0, with 11 bases in between. CDR3 coding DNA: TGTGCCAGCAGCCGGGTCCAATTGAACACTGAAGCTTTCTTT. Translated: CASSRVQLNTEAFF.

Only a few counts were recorded for this clonotype. V is TRBV1 and J is TRBJ2-5; TRBD2 was called by the table and not checked on the DNA. TRBV1 is assigned pseudogene status. This CDR3 contains 17 residues. CDR3 DNA sequence: TGCACCAGCAGCCAAGATGGCGGGACTAGCGGGAGACAGACCCAGTACTTC. It is translated as CTSSQDGGTSGRQTQYF.

This clonotype was seen just once. The genes are TRBV27 and TRBJ2-7; 8 bases map to TRBD2. This CDR3 is 13 amino acids long. V gave up 6 bases and J gave up 1 base; unmatched junction bases: 2. Per the germline V gene, CDR1 is MNHEY and CDR2 is SMNVEV (reference sequence). CDR3: CASRPSGSYEQYF. CDR3 in DNA: TGTGCCAGCAGACCTAGCGGGTCCTACGAGCAGTACTTC.

Comments on this clonotype: A much larger clone sits a single nucleotide away, making a read error possible. The chain carries TRBV5-1 and TRBJ2-7; 8 nucleotides agree with TRBD2. After removal of 3 bases from V and 6 bases from J, the junction contained 11 bases not matched to a gene. The CDR3 covers 15 residues. Germline CDR1 is SGHRS and CDR2 is YFSETQ. The CDR3 DNA reads as TGCGCCAGCAGCTCCAGACCAGCGGGAGATAGCGAGCAGTACTTC. This codes for CASSSRPAGDSEQYF.

This clonotype was recorded a few times. CDR3 nucleotides: TGTGCCAGCAGTGTTTCTAACTATGGCTACACCTTC. The encoded protein is CASSVSNYGYTF. V is TRBV2 and J is TRBJ1-2; D gene ambiguous. Trimming took off 4 bases at V and 0 bases at J, with 3 bases between the two ends. Germline values: CDR1 SNHLY, CDR2 FYNNEI. The CDR3 loop spans 12 amino acids.

In this sample, this clonotype turned up a few times. The V and J genes are TRBV18 and TRBJ2-1, with D possibly being TRBD2 (5 bases). V was trimmed by 0 bases and J by 3 bases, leaving 9 bases between them. Germline V lookup: CDR1 KGHSH, CDR2 LQKENI. The CDR3 covers 15 residues. The CDR3 loop reads CASSPPEGLYNEQFF. The CDR3 nucleotides read TGTGCCAGCTCACCACCTGAGGGCCTCTACAATGAGCAGTTCTTC. The complete variable domain, with remaining parts taken from reference TRBV18 and TRBJ2-1, reads NAGVMQNPRHLVRRRGQEARLRCSPMKGHSHVYWYRQLPEEGLKFMVYLQKENIIDESGMPKERFSAEFPKEGPSILRIQQVVRGDSAAYFCASSPPEGLYNEQFFGPGTRLTVL.

This sequence joins TRBV5-1 and TRBJ2-2; TRBD2 matches 8 bases. This CDR3 has 17 residues. Germline V CDR1 and CDR2: SGHRS, YFSETQ. With V trimmed by 0 bases and J by 7 bases, 11 bases remained unmatched. The CDR3: CASSLAPSGLGDGELFF. The CDR3 nucleotides read TGCGCCAGCAGCTTGGCCCCTAGCGGGCTCGGGGACGGGGAGCTGTTTTTT. The full variable domain, in which reference TRBV5-1 and TRBJ2-2 provide the parts outside the CDR3, is KAGVTQTPRYLIKTRGQQVTLSCSPISGHRSVSWYQQTPGQGLQFLFEYFSETQRNKGNFPGRFSGRQFSNSRSEMNVSTLELGDSALYLCASSLAPSGLGDGELFFGEGSRLTVL.

This chain links TRBV4-1 with TRBJ2-7; D might be TRBD2 (5 bases). The CDR3 sequence is 16 residues long. V lost 0 bases and J 0 bases, leaving 12 bases between the germline ends. CDR1 MGHRA and CDR2 YSYEKL come from the germline V gene. CDR3 in DNA: TGCGCCAGCAGCCAAGATCGAAGAGGGAGCTCCTACGAGCAGTACTTC. This sequence encodes CASSQDRRGSSYEQYF.

The rearrangement links TRBV29-1 to TRBJ2-1; TRBD2 agrees at 10 bases. The CDR3 sequence is 13 residues long. J gave up 10 bases and V 6 bases, and 9 bases lay outside the gene matches. Germline lookup yields CDR1 SQVTM and CDR2 ANQGSEA. CDR3 loop: CSVSGLAGVEQFF. DNA for the CDR3: TGCAGCGTATCGGGGCTAGCGGGAGTCGAGCAGTTCTTC.